The sample holds one count of the clone carrying this T cell receptor (beta chain). The sample originates from a study of technical replicates of blood from several donors. This table comes from immunoSEQ multiplex PCR, and its TCRdb copy is limited to in-frame clones, with some not included. The repertoire holds 80,000 to 90,000 clones, with roughly 94% as singletons. The sample consisted of T cells isolated from PBMCs. The sequence was collected from a human donor in good health.

This CDR3 reads CASSPRPTAGNTIYF. The CDR3 DNA sequence: TGTGCCAGCAGCCCAAGACCGACAGCAGGAAACACCATATATTTT. The gene calls are TRBV5-8 and TRBJ1-3; weak D call: TRBD1 (5 bases). With 4 bases removed from V and 4 bases from J, the gap between germline ends came to 15 bases. Germline CDR1 and CDR2: SGHTS and YDEGEE. The CDR3 has 15 residues.